This entry is about one T cell receptor (beta chain). The data were taken from a study of blood T cell repertoires in COVID-19. V dropped 3 bases and J dropped 2 bases, with 11 bases sitting between them. Germline V lookup: CDR1 SGHKS, CDR2 YYEKEE (reference sequence). CDR3 length: 14 residues. The protocol was immunoSEQ multiplex PCR, while the TCRdb copy is restricted to in-frame clones and leaves out a portion. The sample lists some 100,000 clones; around 85% were seen once. The TCR sequence derives from a woman in her sixties with acute or convalescent COVID-19. The source material was peripheral blood. The chain has TRBV5-5 and TRBJ1-2; D uncertain. The CDR3 region is CASSYAPGNYGYTF. The DNA for the CDR3 is TGTGCCAGCAGCTACGCGCCGGGAAACTATGGCTACACCTTC.